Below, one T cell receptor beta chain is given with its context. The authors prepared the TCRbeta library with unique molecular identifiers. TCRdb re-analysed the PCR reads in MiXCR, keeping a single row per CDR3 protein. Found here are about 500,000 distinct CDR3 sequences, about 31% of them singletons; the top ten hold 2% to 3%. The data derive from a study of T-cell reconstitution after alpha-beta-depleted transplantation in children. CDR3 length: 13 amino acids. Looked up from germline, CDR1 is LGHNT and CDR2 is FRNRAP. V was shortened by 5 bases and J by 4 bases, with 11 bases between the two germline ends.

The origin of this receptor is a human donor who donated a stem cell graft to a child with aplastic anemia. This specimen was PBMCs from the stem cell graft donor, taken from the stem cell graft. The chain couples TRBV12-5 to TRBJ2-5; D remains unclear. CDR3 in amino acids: CASGPTTGETQYF. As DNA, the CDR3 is TGTGCTAGTGGTCCCACCACGGGAGAGACCCAGTACTTC.